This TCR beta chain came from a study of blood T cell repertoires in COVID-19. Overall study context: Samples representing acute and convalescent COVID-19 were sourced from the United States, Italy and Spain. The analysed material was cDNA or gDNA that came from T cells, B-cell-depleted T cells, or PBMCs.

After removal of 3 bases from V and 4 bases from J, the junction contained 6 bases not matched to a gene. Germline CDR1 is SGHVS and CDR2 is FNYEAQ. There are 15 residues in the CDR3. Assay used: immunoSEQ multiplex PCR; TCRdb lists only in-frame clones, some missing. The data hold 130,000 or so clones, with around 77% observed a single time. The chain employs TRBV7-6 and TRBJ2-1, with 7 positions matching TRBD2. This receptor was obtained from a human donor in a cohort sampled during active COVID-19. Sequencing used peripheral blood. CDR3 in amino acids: CASSFLTGGYNEQFF. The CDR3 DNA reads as TGTGCCAGCAGCTTTTTGACGGGGGGATACAATGAGCAGTTCTTC.